This T cell receptor beta chain derives from a study of T cell responses to AZD1222 COVID-19 vaccine. Notes on the study in general: No day 14 peak samples; only post-peak repertoires were characterized. Nearly half of spike-specific TCRs reportedly target variant regions that are unmutated in the B.1.351 and B.1.1.7 variants. Clonal diversity was possibly underestimated, and the donors were mostly white British, with more females. Dominant CD4 TCR responses targeted spike regions 160-218 and 743-854.

CDR1 and CDR2 from the germline V gene are SGDLS and YYNGEE. The V end was cut by 6 bases, the J end by 7 bases, with 19 bases between. This CDR3 comprises 14 residues. With regard to this clone: Antigen unknown.

Generated by immunoSEQ multiplex PCR, the TCRdb table keeps only in-frame clones and is missing some. The sample contains about 100,000 clones, over 75% of which appear only once. V usage is TRBV9 and J usage is TRBJ1-2, with D possibly TRBD1 on 5 matching bases. The clonotype comes from an adult in good health. Specimen: peripheral blood, collected on day 0 of MenACWY control vaccination. Here the CDR3 reads CASTPTGVGGGYTF. In nucleotides, the CDR3 is TGTGCCAGCACGCCAACGGGGGTTGGCGGTGGCTACACCTTC.